This note documents a single TCR beta chain sequence. These data originate in a study of CD8+ T cells in alopecia areata. Looking at the study overall: Patients in the treated group were given tofacitinib by mouth, 5 to 10 mg twice a day.

Reverse transcription of extracted RNA yielded cDNA, which provided the sequencing template. Sequencing was performed with immunoSEQ multiplex PCR; in TCRdb, only in-frame clones are kept and a portion is missing. The data contain 200,000 to 250,000 clones, about two fifths of them singletons. This CDR3 comprises 16 residues. CDR1 is SGHRS and CDR2 is YFSETQ in the germline V gene. V was pared by 0 bases and J by 0 bases, with 10 bases between. Indicated treatment: oral pan-JAK inhibitor, 5-10 mg twice daily. Alopecia areata patients gave lesional scalp punch biopsies and peripheral blood samples. The input for sequencing was CD4+ T cells sorted from blood, taken at approximately week 30, from a patient treated with tofacitinib. This TCR derives from a human donor with alopecia areata. V and J are TRBV5-1 and TRBJ2-1; D is possibly TRBD2 (6 bases). CDR3 bases: TGCGCCAGCAGCTTGGCCGAGCGGGCCTCCTACAATGAGCAGTTCTTC. It specifies CASSLAERASYNEQFF.